This section outlines one T cell receptor beta chain sequence together with its context. Its antigen is not known. This entry comes from a study of TIL therapy for anti-PD-1-resistant metastatic lung cancer. The overall study: Tumors were harvested before any PD-1/PD-L1 blockade.

Trimming cost V 8 bases and J 0 bases; bases outside gene matches: 3. The CDR3 extends over 14 amino acids. Germline CDR1 WNHNN, CDR2 SYGVQD (reference sequence). Time point specified: pre-treatment sample, taken before nivolumab and TIL therapy. Whole-study results and caveats: The cohort had more treatment-naive, never-smoker and oncogene-addicted patients than typical.

The immunoSEQ assay was v3. The method was immunoSEQ multiplex PCR; TCRdb's version includes in-frame clones alone and lacks a portion of them. Of about 46,000 clones listed, 65% to 90% were seen once; the top ten hold 4% to 6%. This clonotype was obtained from a person aged 25-80 years with non-small cell lung cancer. The source was blood, collected at baseline. The rearrangement links TRBV10-1 to TRBJ2-3; 9 bases map to TRBD1. CDR3 bases: TGCGCCAGCGGGGGGACAGGGAGCACAGATACGCAGTATTTT. This codes for CASGGTGSTDTQYF.